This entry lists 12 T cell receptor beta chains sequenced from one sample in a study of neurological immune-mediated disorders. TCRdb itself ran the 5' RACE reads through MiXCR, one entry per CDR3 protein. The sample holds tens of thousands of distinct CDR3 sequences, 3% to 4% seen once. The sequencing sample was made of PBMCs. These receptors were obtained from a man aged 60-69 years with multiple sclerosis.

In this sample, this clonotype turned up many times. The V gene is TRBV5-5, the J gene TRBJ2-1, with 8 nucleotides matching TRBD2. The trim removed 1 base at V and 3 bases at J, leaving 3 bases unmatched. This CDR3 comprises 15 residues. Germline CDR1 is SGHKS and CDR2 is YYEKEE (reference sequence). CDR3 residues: CASSLKLADYNEQFF. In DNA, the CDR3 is TGTGCCAGCAGCTTGAAACTAGCGGACTACAATGAGCAGTTCTTC. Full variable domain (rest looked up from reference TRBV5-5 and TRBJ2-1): DAGVTQSPTHLIKTRGQQVTLRCSPISGHKSVSWYQQVLGQGPQFIFQYYEKEERGRGNFPDRFSARQFPNYSSELNVNALLLGDSALYLCASSLKLADYNEQFFGPGTRLTVL.

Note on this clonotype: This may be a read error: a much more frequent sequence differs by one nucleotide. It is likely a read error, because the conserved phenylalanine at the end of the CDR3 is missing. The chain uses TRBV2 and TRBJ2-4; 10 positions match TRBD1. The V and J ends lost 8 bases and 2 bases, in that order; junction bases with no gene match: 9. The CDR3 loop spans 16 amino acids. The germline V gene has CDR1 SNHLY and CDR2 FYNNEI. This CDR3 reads CASRRDRGGTKNIQYC. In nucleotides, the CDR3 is TGTGCCAGCCGCCGGGACAGGGGAGGGACCAAAAACATTCAGTACTGC.

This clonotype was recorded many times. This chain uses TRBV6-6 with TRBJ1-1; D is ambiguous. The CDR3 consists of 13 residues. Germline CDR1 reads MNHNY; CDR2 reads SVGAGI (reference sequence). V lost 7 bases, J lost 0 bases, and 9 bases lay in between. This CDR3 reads CASNFFMNTEAFF. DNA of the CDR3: TGTGCCAGCAACTTTTTTATGAACACTGAAGCTTTCTTT.

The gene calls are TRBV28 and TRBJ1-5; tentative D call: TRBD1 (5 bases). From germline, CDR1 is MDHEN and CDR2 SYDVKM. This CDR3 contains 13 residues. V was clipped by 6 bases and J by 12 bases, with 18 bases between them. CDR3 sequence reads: CASRSTDRLYQHF. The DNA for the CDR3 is TGTGCCAGCAGATCGACAGACCGTTTGTACCAGCATTTT.

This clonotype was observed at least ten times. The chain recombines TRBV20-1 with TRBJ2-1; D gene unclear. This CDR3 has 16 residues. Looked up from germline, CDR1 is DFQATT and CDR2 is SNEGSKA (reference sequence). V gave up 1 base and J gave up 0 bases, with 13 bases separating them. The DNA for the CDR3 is TGCAGTGCTAGAGGGGTTAGCAGAAACTCCTACAATGAGCAGTTCTTC. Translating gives CSARGVSRNSYNEQFF.

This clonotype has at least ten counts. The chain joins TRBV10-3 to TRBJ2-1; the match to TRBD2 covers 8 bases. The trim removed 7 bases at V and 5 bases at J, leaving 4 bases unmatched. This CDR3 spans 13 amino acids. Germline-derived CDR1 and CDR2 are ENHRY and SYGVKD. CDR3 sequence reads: CAITGGPNNEQFF. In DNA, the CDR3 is TGTGCCATCACGGGGGGGCCAAACAATGAGCAGTTCTTC.

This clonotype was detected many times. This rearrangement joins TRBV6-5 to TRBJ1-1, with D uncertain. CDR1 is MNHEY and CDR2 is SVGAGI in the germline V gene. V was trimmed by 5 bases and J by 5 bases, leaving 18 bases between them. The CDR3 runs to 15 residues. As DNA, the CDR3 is TGTGCCAGCAGTCAACTCACTAGGATAGGGACTGAAGCTTTCTTT. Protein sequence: CASSQLTRIGTEAFF.

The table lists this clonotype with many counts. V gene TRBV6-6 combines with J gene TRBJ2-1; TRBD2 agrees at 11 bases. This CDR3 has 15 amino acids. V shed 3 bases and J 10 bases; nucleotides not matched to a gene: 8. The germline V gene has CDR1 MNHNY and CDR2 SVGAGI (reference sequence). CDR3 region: CASSYGASGGREQFF. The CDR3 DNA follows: TGTGCCAGCAGTTATGGGGCTAGCGGGGGGCGGGAGCAGTTCTTC.

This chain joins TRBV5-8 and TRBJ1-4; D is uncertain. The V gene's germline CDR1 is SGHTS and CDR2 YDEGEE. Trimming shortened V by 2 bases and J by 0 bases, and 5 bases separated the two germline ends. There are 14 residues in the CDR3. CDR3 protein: CASSFPSTNEKLFF. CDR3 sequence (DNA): TGTGCCAGCAGCTTCCCCTCAACTAATGAAAAACTGTTTTTT.

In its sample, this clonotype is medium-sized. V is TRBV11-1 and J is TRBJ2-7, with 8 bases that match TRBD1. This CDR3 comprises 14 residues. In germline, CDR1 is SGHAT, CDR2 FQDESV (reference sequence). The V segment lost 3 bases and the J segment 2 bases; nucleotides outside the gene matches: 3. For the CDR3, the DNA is TGTGCCAGCAGCTTCAACAGGGGGGCCTACGAGCAGTACTTC. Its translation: CASSFNRGAYEQYF.

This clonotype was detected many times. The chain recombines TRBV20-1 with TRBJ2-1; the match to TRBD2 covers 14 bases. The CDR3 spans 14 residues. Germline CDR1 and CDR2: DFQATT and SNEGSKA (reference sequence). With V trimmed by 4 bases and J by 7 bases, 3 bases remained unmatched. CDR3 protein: CSAIGLAGGNEQFF. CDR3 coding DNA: TGCAGTGCTATCGGACTAGCGGGAGGAAATGAGCAGTTCTTC.

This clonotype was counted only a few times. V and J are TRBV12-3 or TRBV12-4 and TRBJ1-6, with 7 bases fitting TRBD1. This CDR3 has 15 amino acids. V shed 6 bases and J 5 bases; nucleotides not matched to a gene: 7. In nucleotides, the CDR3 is TGTGCCAGCAGCCGAGCCGGGACAGATAATTCACCCCTCCACTTT. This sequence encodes CASSRAGTDNSPLHF.